These 7 T cell receptor beta chains came from one sample sequenced in a study of cytomegalovirus exposure and HLA in healthy donors (dated by TCRdb to 2017 to 2019). Libraries were made using the immunoSEQ multiplex PCR assay. TCRdb carries this immuneACCESS record with in-frame sequences only. Its versions omit some clonotypes, under half of them owing to an unresolved V gene in the studies checked, with the rest unexplained. The table for this sample lists about 280,000 clones; roughly 90% of them were counted only once. Together, the top ten hold approximately 0.94% of the sample. The sequenced sample was PBMCs. Receptors originate from a woman between 18 and 29 years old in good health and CMV-seronegative.

The chain links TRBV10-3 to TRBJ1-2; TRBD1 agrees at 9 bases. Germline V gene lookup returns CDR1 ENHRY and CDR2 SYGVKD. The CDR3 sequence is 13 residues long. J was trimmed by 6 bases and V by 8 bases; bases with no gene match: 7. CDR3 sequence reads: CAIHPRDRDGYTF. CDR3 in DNA: TGTGCCATCCACCCCCGGGACAGGGATGGCTACACCTTC.

The chain joins TRBV29-1 to TRBJ2-3; TRBD1 matches 9 bases. Unmatched junction bases numbered 4, after V lost 6 bases and J lost 3 bases. This CDR3 has 13 residues. Germline assignment: CDR1 SQVTM and CDR2 ANQGSEA. DNA for the CDR3: TGCAGCGTGACAGGGGGGTCAACAGATACGCAGTATTTT. Translation gives CSVTGGSTDTQYF.

The count of this clone is one. The CDR3 DNA follows: TGTGCCAGCAGCTCAGCCCCAGTTTGGAACCGGGACAAAAACATTCAGTACTTC. It translates to CASSSAPVWNRDKNIQYF. The chain carries TRBV7-6 and TRBJ2-4, with a weak D call TRBD2 (5 bases). The V and J ends lost 4 bases and 3 bases respectively, with 22 bases between them. CDR1 SGHVS and CDR2 FNYEAQ come from the germline V gene. The CDR3 totals 18 residues.

The chain combines TRBV18 with TRBJ1-5; TRBD1 matches 7 bases. V trimming: 2 bases; J trimming: 2 bases; junction bases outside the gene matches: 6. Germline lookup yields CDR1 KGHSH and CDR2 LQKENI. The CDR3 has 16 amino acids. The DNA for the CDR3 is TGTGCCAGCTCACCAACAGGGGACGGGGGCAATCAGCCCCAGCATTTT. It encodes CASSPTGDGGNQPQHF.

The V and J genes are TRBV28 and TRBJ2-2; 15 bases map to TRBD2. J gave up 5 bases and V 3 bases, and 4 bases lay outside the gene matches. The CDR3 is made up of 17 amino acids. Per the germline V gene, CDR1 is MDHEN and CDR2 is SYDVKM. CDR3 amino acids: CASSFGLAGGKTGELFF. In nucleotides, the CDR3 is TGTGCCAGCAGTTTCGGACTAGCGGGAGGGAAAACCGGGGAGCTGTTTTTT.

The chain links TRBV6-1 to TRBJ1-5; TRBD1 matches 7 bases. CDR1 is MNHNS and CDR2 is SASEGT in the germline V gene. The CDR3 contains 15 residues. Trimming cost V 2 bases and J 2 bases; bases outside gene matches: 3. CDR3 residues: CASSERQGGNQPQHF. CDR3 DNA sequence: TGTGCCAGCAGTGAACGACAGGGCGGCAATCAGCCCCAGCATTTT.

This rearrangement joins TRBV21-1 to TRBJ2-5; the table names TRBD1, a call not compared with the DNA. TRBV21-1 is shown as a pseudogene. This CDR3 has 15 amino acids. CDR3 region: CASSDGQPTEETQYF. Here the CDR3 DNA reads TGTGCCAGCAGTGATGGACAGCCAACCGAAGAGACCCAGTACTTC.